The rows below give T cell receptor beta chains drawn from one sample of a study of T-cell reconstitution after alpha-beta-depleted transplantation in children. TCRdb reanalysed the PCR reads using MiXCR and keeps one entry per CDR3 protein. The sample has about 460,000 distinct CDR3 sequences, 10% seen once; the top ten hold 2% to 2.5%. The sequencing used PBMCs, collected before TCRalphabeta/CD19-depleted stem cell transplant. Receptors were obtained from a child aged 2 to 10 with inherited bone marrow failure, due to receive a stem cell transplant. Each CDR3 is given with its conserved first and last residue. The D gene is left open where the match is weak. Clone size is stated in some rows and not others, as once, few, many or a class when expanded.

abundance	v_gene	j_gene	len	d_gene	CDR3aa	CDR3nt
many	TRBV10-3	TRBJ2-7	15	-	CAISESVGQTYEQYF	TGTGCCATCAGTGAGTCTGTGGGCCAAACCTACGAGCAGTACTTC
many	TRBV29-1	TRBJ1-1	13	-	CSVLTGLNTEAFF	TGCAGCGTTCTGACAGGATTGAACACTGAAGCTTTCTTT
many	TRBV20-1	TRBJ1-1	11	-	CSGGLNTEAFF	TGCAGTGGGGGATTGAACACTGAAGCTTTCTTT
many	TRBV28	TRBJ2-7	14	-	CASSSIGQTYEQYF	TGTGCCAGCAGTTCCATTGGACAGACCTACGAGCAGTACTTC
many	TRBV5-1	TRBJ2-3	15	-	CASSLAGGVKDTQYF	TGCGCCAGCAGCTTGGCCGGGGGCGTGAAGGATACGCAGTATTTT
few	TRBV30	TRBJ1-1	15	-	CAWKVGLGAASEAFF	TGTGCCTGGAAGGTTGGGTTGGGGGCTGCTTCTGAAGCTTTCTTT
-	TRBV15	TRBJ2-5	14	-	CATSSEQGPETQYF	TGTGCCACCAGCAGCGAACAGGGTCCAGAGACCCAGTACTTC
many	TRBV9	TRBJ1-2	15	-	CASSVDITHSYGYTF	TGTGCCAGCAGCGTTGACATCACTCACTCCTATGGCTACACCTTC
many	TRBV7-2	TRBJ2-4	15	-	CASSLSSLASNIQYF	TGTGCCAGCAGCTTAAGTTCCCTAGCGTCAAACATTCAGTACTTC
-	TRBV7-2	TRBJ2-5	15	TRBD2	CASSLRLAGEETQYF	TGTGCCAGCAGCTTAAGACTAGCGGGAGAAGAGACCCAGTACTTC
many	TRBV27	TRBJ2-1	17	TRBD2	CASSLYPPGSGYNEQFF	TGTGCCAGCAGTTTGTACCCCCCCGGTAGCGGGTACAATGAGCAGTTCTTC
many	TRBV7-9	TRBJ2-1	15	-	CASSSVSGPYNEQFF	TGTGCCAGCAGCTCCGTTTCGGGACCGTACAATGAGCAGTTCTTC
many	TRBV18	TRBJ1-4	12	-	CASSPTGIRLFF	TGTGCCAGCTCACCTACGGGGATTAGGCTGTTTTTT
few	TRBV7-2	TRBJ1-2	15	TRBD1	CASSYRDRSNYGYTF	TGTGCCAGCAGCTATCGGGACAGATCTAACTATGGCTACACCTTC
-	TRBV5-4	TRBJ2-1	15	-	CASKPWSLGADEQFF	TGTGCCAGCAAACCTTGGTCCCTGGGAGCGGATGAGCAGTTCTTC
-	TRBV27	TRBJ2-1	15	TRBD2	CASSPLAGVNNEQFF	TGTGCCAGCAGTCCCCTAGCGGGAGTGAACAATGAGCAGTTCTTC
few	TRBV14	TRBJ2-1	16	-	CASSHVGLAVYNEQFF	TGTGCCAGCAGCCACGTCGGGTTAGCGGTATACAATGAGCAGTTCTTC
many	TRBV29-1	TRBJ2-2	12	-	CSVGRVGGELFF	TGCAGCGTTGGTAGGGTGGGCGGGGAGCTGTTTTTT
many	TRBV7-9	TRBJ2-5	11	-	CASSSEETQYF	TGTGCCAGCAGCTCAGAAGAGACCCAGTACTTC
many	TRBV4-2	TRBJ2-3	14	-	CASSQDRSTDTQYF	TGTGCCAGCAGCCAAGACAGAAGCACAGATACGCAGTATTTT
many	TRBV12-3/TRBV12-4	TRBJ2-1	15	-	CASTDRGSSYNEQFF	TGTGCCAGCACCGACCGGGGGAGCTCCTACAATGAGCAGTTCTTC
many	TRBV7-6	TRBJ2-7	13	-	CASSRGRPYEQYF	TGTGCCAGCAGCCGCGGTAGGCCCTACGAGCAGTACTTC
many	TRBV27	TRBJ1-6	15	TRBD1	CASSTSRQGEGTLHF	TGTGCCAGCAGTACAAGTCGTCAGGGGGAAGGGACCCTCCACTTT
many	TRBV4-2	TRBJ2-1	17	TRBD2	CASSQVGSGRARVVQFF	TGTGCCAGCAGCCAAGTAGGGAGCGGGAGGGCCCGGGTGGTGCAGTTCTTC
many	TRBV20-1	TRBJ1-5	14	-	CSASRSPFNQPQHF	TGCAGTGCTAGTAGGTCACCTTTCAATCAGCCCCAGCATTTT
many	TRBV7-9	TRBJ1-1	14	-	CASSSYHVNTEAFF	TGTGCCAGCAGCTCGTATCACGTGAACACTGAAGCTTTCTTT
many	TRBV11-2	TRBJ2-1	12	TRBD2	CASSPRLAEQFF	TGTGCCAGCAGCCCCCGACTAGCGGAGCAGTTCTTC
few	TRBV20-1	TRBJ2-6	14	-	CSAKSGTGANVLTF	TGCAGTGCTAAGTCCGGGACCGGGGCCAACGTCCTGACTTTC
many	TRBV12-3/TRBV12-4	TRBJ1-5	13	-	CASKQTGFQPQHF	TGTGCCAGCAAACAAACAGGATTTCAGCCCCAGCATTTT
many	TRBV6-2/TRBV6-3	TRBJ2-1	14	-	CASSYRTVVNEQFF	TGTGCCAGCAGTTACCGGACTGTCGTAAATGAGCAGTTCTTC
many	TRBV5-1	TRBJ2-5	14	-	CASPFRDGQETQYF	TGCGCCAGCCCGTTCCGGGACGGACAAGAGACCCAGTACTTC
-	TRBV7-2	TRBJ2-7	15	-	CASSPARGLLREQYF	TGTGCCAGCAGCCCAGCGCGGGGTCTCTTGCGCGAGCAGTACTTC
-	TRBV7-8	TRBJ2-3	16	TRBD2	CASSLVSGRAADTQYF	TGTGCCAGCAGCTTAGTTAGCGGGAGGGCCGCGGATACGCAGTATTTT
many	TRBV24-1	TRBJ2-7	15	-	CATSEGPELTYEQYF	TGTGCCACCAGTGAGGGACCAGAACTTACCTACGAGCAGTACTTC
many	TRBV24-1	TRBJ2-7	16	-	CATSDSSGGANYEQYF	TGTGCCACCAGTGATTCTTCGGGGGGCGCCAACTACGAGCAGTACTTC
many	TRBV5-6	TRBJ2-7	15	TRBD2	CASSWGTSGAYEQYF	TGTGCCAGCAGCTGGGGGACTAGCGGCGCCTACGAGCAGTACTTC
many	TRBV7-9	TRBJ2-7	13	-	CASSLSASYEQYF	TGTGCCAGCAGCCTCAGTGCGTCCTACGAGCAGTACTTC
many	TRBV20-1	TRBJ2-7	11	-	CSARDAYEQYF	TGCAGTGCTAGAGATGCCTACGAGCAGTACTTC
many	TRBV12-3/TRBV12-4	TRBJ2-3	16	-	CASSSLSRGDADTQYF	TGTGCCAGCAGTTCACTAAGCAGGGGGGACGCAGATACGCAGTATTTT
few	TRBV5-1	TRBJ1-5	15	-	CASSLAPGVDQPQHF	TGCGCCAGCAGCTTGGCTCCAGGGGTGGATCAGCCCCAGCATTTT
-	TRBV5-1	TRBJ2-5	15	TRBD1	CASSWQGVIQETQYF	TGCGCCAGCAGTTGGCAGGGGGTTATTCAGGAGACCCAGTACTTC
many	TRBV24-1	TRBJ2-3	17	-	CATSDLSSGTSTDTQYF	TGTGCCACCAGTGATTTGAGTAGCGGAACTAGCACAGATACGCAGTATTTT
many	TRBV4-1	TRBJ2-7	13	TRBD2	CASSQRESYEQYF	TGCGCCAGCAGTCAGCGGGAGTCCTACGAGCAGTACTTC
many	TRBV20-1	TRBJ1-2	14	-	CSARGIEGYYGYTF	TGCAGTGCTAGAGGGATAGAGGGCTACTATGGCTACACCTTC
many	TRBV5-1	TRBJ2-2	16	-	CASSFDPSGYTGELFF	TGCGCCAGCAGCTTTGACCCCAGCGGATACACCGGGGAGCTGTTTTTT
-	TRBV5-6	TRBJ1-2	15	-	CASSFSGTSGYGYTF	TGTGCCAGCAGCTTCTCCGGGACCTCGGGCTATGGCTACACCTTC
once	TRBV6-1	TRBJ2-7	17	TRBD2	CASSPGGMASLGTEQYF	TGTGCCAGCAGTCCGGGGGGAATGGCTAGCTTGGGTACCGAGCAGTACTTC
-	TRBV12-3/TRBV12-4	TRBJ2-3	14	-	CASSFFPPNYTQYF	TGTGCCAGCAGTTTCTTTCCCCCAAATTATACGCAGTATTTT
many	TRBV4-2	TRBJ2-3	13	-	CASSHPGEDTQYF	TGTGCCAGCAGCCACCCAGGGGAAGATACGCAGTATTTT
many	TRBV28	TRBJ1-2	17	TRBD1	CASSLVLGGDPGYGYTF	TGTGCCAGCAGTTTAGTGCTAGGGGGCGATCCTGGCTATGGCTACACCTTC
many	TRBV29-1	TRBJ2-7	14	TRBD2	CSAGSTSARYEQYF	TGCAGCGCTGGATCGACTAGCGCTCGCTACGAGCAGTACTTC
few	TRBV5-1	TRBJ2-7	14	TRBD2	CASSWTSGGYEQYF	TGCGCCAGCAGCTGGACTAGCGGAGGCTACGAGCAGTACTTC
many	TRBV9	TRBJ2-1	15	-	CASSVEPLLGNEQFF	TGTGCCAGCAGCGTAGAGCCCTTACTGGGCAATGAGCAGTTCTTC
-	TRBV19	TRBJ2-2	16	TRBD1	CASSMAAQGAAGELFF	TGTGCCAGTAGTATGGCTGCACAGGGGGCCGCCGGGGAGCTGTTTTTT
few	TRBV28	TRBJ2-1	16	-	CASSFIERYSYNEQFF	TGTGCCAGCAGTTTTATAGAGAGGTACTCCTACAATGAGCAGTTCTTC
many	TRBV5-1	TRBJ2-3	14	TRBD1	CASALGQGGDTQYF	TGCGCCAGCGCCTTAGGACAGGGAGGAGATACGCAGTATTTT
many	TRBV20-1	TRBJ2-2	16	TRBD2	CSAIRTSGRVTGELFF	TGCAGTGCTATCAGGACTAGCGGGAGAGTCACCGGGGAGCTGTTTTTT